This entry lists 22 T cell receptor beta chains sequenced from one sample in a study of graft-versus-host responses after intestinal transplantation. Data came from immunoSEQ multiplex PCR; TCRdb stores just in-frame clones and leaves some out. In the table there are 75,000 to 100,000 clones, around 92% of which are singletons. Their antigens remain unidentified. The sample consisted of unstimulated CD4+ T cells sorted from spleen or lymph node cells, taken before transplant. The receptors come from a human donor who was the organ donor for an intestinal transplant.

This chain connects TRBV27 to TRBJ1-4; TRBD1 aligns across 8 bases. Germline V lookup: CDR1 MNHEY, CDR2 SMNVEV (reference sequence). The CDR3 length is 13 residues. V lost 5 bases to trimming and J lost 10 bases; unmatched junction nucleotides: 6. Here the CDR3 reads CASSMDRVAKLFF. The CDR3 nucleotides read TGTGCCAGCAGTATGGACAGGGTAGCAAAACTGTTTTTT. Full variable domain (outside the CDR3, taken from reference TRBV27 and TRBJ1-4): EAQVTQNPRYLITVTGKKLTVTCSQNMNHEYMSWYRQDPGLGLRQIYYSMNVEVTDKGDVPEGYKVSRKEKRNFPLILESPSPNQTSLYFCASSMDRVAKLFFGSGTQLSVL.

This clone was seen a single time. The V gene is TRBV13, the J gene TRBJ2-5; 7 nucleotides match TRBD2. V trimming: 2 bases; J trimming: 0 bases; junction bases outside the gene matches: 9. The CDR3 runs 17 residues. Per the germline V gene, CDR1 is PRHDT and CDR2 is FYEKMQ (reference sequence). CDR3 sequence: CASSLRRLAGDQETQYF. CDR3 nucleotide sequence: TGTGCCAGCAGCTTACGTCGGTTAGCGGGTGACCAAGAGACCCAGTACTTC.

The chain recombines TRBV29-1 with TRBJ1-1; tentatively, D is TRBD1 (6 bases). Germline V gene lookup returns CDR1 SQVTM and CDR2 ANQGSEA. This CDR3 is 13 amino acids long. Trimming took off 4 bases at V and 9 bases at J, with 18 bases between the two ends. The CDR3 protein is CSVGSGALGKAFF. The CDR3 DNA sequence: TGCAGCGTTGGCTCAGGGGCATTAGGAAAAGCTTTCTTT.

Only one count was recorded for this clone. The chain combines TRBV6-6 with TRBJ2-1; the D gene is possibly TRBD2 (6 bases). CDR3 length equals 16 residues. The ends were cut back, 4 bases at V and 6 bases at J, with 19 bases in the middle. Germline CDR1 reads MNHNY; CDR2 reads SVGAGI (reference sequence). The CDR3 DNA follows: TGTGCCAGCAGTTCAAGCAACTCGCAGGGAGGCAATGAGCAGTTCTTC. Translation gives CASSSSNSQGGNEQFF.

The count of this clone is one. The chain links TRBV27 to TRBJ2-4; no clear D gene. CDR3 size: 13 residues. Trimming took off 6 bases at V and 0 bases at J, with 6 bases between the two ends. Germline V lookup: CDR1 MNHEY, CDR2 SMNVEV (reference sequence). The CDR3 protein is CASSPLAKNIQYF. CDR3 bases: TGTGCCAGCAGCCCACTAGCCAAAAACATTCAGTACTTC.

CDR3 residues: CASSPGQSYEQYF. Written as DNA, the CDR3 is TGTGCCAGCAGCCCCGGACAGTCCTACGAGCAGTACTTC. The chain couples TRBV4-2 to TRBJ2-7; D might be TRBD1 (6 bases). This CDR3 spans 13 amino acids. Germline loops: CDR1 LGHNA, CDR2 YNFKEQ. Trimming took 4 bases from V and 1 from J, leaving 8 bases between them.

The gene calls are TRBV5-1 and TRBJ1-5, with TRBD1 identical over 7 bases. This CDR3 has 18 residues. Germline assignment: CDR1 SGHRS and CDR2 YFSETQ. The junction had 14 bases not matched to a gene; V was cut back by 5 bases and J by 0 bases. The CDR3: CASSPKGARVYSNQPQHF. CDR3 bases: TGCGCCAGCAGTCCAAAGGGGGCTCGGGTTTATAGCAATCAGCCCCAGCATTTT.

CDR3 loop: CASSPGNYRGGRSYEQYF. CDR3 bases: TGCGCCAGCAGCCCCGGGAATTACCGGGGGGGTCGCTCCTACGAGCAGTACTTC. The chain uses TRBV5-1 and TRBJ2-7; TRBD2 matches at 8 bases. This CDR3 comprises 18 residues. Germline assignment: CDR1 SGHRS and CDR2 YFSETQ. V lost 4 bases, J lost 0 bases, and 15 bases stayed unmatched.

The count of this clone is one. The genes are TRBV7-9 and TRBJ2-7; 8 nucleotides match TRBD1. V lost 3 bases and J lost 2; bases outside the gene matches: 6. This CDR3 region has 15 residues. Germline loops: CDR1 SEHNR, CDR2 FQNEAQ (reference sequence). CDR3 protein: CASSFPGTGAYEQYF. The CDR3 bases are TGTGCCAGCAGCTTCCCCGGGACAGGAGCCTACGAGCAGTACTTC.

The gene calls are TRBV10-2 and TRBJ2-7, with D possibly being TRBD1 (6 bases). The CDR3 runs 12 residues. The germline gives CDR1 WSHSY, CDR2 SAAADI. Between the trimmed V and J ends, which lost 6 bases and 6 bases, there was a span of 12 bases. The CDR3 region has the DNA TGCGCCAGCAGCATTACAGGGAGCGAGCAGTACTTC. Protein sequence: CASSITGSEQYF.

The rearrangement links TRBV11-1 to TRBJ2-3; 12 nucleotides match TRBD1. The CDR3 consists of 18 residues. The V and J ends lost 5 bases and 5 bases, in that order; junction bases with no gene match: 14. CDR1 is SGHAT, CDR2 FQDESV, per germline (reference sequence). The CDR3 sequence is CASSLTLTGTGGEDTQYF. CDR3 bases: TGTGCCAGCAGCCTTACTTTAACCGGGACAGGGGGCGAAGATACGCAGTATTTT.

The chain combines TRBV10-3 with TRBJ1-2; 11 bases are a match to TRBD1. Germline-derived CDR1 and CDR2 are ENHRY and SYGVKD. The CDR3 is 13 amino acids. V dropped 6 bases and J dropped 8; count of bases not matched to a gene: 5. DNA of the CDR3: TGTGCCATCAGGAGGACAGGGGGCGCGGGCTACACCTTC. It encodes CAIRRTGGAGYTF.

This rearrangement joins TRBV29-1 to TRBJ1-1; D possibly corresponds to TRBD1 (6 bases). Trimming took 6 bases from V and 5 from J, leaving 10 bases between them. Germline V gene sequence: CDR1 SQVTM, CDR2 ANQGSEA. CDR3 size: 11 residues. This chain's CDR3 is CSVTGPTEAFF. The DNA of the CDR3 is TGCAGCGTGACAGGCCCGACTGAAGCTTTCTTT.

V and J are TRBV4-3 and TRBJ2-5, with D maybe TRBD1 (6 bases). The DNA end is a closer match to TRBJ2-7, so the J assignment may be wrong. The CDR3 loop spans 16 amino acids. Looked up from germline, CDR1 is LGHNA and CDR2 is YSLEER. CDR3 sequence reads: CASSQGPRQDTYEQYF. The CDR3 DNA sequence: TGCGCCAGCAGCCAAGGACCCCGACAGGACACCTACGAGCAGTACTTC.

The table lists this clone with a count of one. This chain connects TRBV30 to TRBJ2-7; D is unclear. Trimming cost V 4 bases and J 0 bases, with 16 bases left between them. The CDR3 spans 15 residues. Germline CDR1 is GTSNPN and CDR2 is SVGIG (reference sequence). The CDR3 bases are TGTGCCTGGATCTCGCCTCATACGAGCTCCTACGAGCAGTACTTC. Its protein is CAWISPHTSSYEQYF.

This rearrangement joins TRBV25-1 to TRBJ1-5; TRBD1 matches 11 bases. The length of the CDR3 is 16 residues. Germline V CDR1 and CDR2: MGHDK, SYGVNS. The V and J ends lost 4 bases and 2 bases, in that order; junction bases with no gene match: 4. CDR3 sequence (DNA): TGTGCCAGCAGTGCGGACAGGGGGCGAGGCAATCAGCCCCAGCATTTT. This translates into CASSADRGRGNQPQHF.

This clone was recorded only once. The CDR3 DNA follows: TGTGCCAGCACCAAAGGGGCAGAAGCGGGAATCGGTGAAAAACTGTTTTTT. Its translation: CASTKGAEAGIGEKLFF. The chain couples TRBV28 to TRBJ1-4; perhaps TRBD1 as D (5 bases). In germline, CDR1 is MDHEN, CDR2 SYDVKM. The CDR3 runs to 17 residues. Trimming removed 7 bases from V and 7 bases from J, with 25 bases in between.

This clone was picked up a small number of times. V usage is TRBV4-3 and J usage is TRBJ1-6; D unclear. The CDR3 totals 13 residues. V shed 2 bases and J shed 14 bases, with 13 bases lying between them. Germline CDR1 and CDR2: LGHNA and YSLEER. CDR3 amino acids: CASSQSIGEALHF. The DNA for the CDR3 is TGCGCCAGCAGCCAAAGCATCGGGGAGGCCCTCCACTTT.

The J gene is TRBJ2-7, the V gene TRBV30; tentative D call: TRBD1 (6 bases). Germline V CDR1 and CDR2: GTSNPN, SVGIG (reference sequence). The CDR3 runs to 15 residues. V dropped 0 bases and J dropped 5 bases, with 17 bases sitting between them. The CDR3 DNA reads TGTGCCTGGAGTGTAGGGGGTCACCTACGGGACGAGCAGTACTTC. The encoded protein is CAWSVGGHLRDEQYF.

This rearrangement joins TRBV5-6 to TRBJ2-7, with 12 bases lining up with TRBD2. Germline V lookup: CDR1 SGHDT, CDR2 YYEEEE. The CDR3 spans 17 residues. With 4 bases clipped from V and 0 bases from J, the junction kept 8 bases outside the gene matches. As DNA, the CDR3 is TGTGCCAGCAGCGCGCTCCTAGCGGGGGGGAACTCCTACGAGCAGTACTTC. This encodes CASSALLAGGNSYEQYF. The variable domain in full, completed from reference TRBV5-6 and TRBJ2-7, reads DAGVTQSPTHLIKTRGQQVTLRCSPKSGHDTVSWYQQALGQGPQFIFQYYEEEERQRGNFPDRFSGHQFPNYSSELNVNALLLGDSALYLCASSALLAGGNSYEQYFGPGTRLTVT.

The gene calls are TRBV4-1 and TRBJ1-1; no reliable D call. Trimming took 1 base from V and 1 from J, leaving 10 bases between them. CDR3 length: 15 amino acids. Per germline, CDR1 MGHRA and CDR2 YSYEKL. CDR3 nucleotide sequence: TGCGCCAGCAGCCAAGCCGACACACCGAACACTGAAGCTTTCTTT. It translates to CASSQADTPNTEAFF.

The rearrangement uses TRBV7-3 and TRBJ2-3; TRBD2 matches at 10 bases. J gave up 0 bases and V 1 base, and 7 bases lay outside the gene matches. CDR1 and CDR2 (germline): SGHTA, FQGTGA. This CDR3 is built from 18 residues. The CDR3 bases are TGTGCCAGCAGCTTAAGACCTAGCGGGGGAATTAGCACAGATACGCAGTATTTT. Amino acids: CASSLRPSGGISTDTQYF.